A single sample is the source of the 25 T cell receptor beta chains below, sequenced in a study of cytomegalovirus exposure and HLA in healthy donors. Only in-frame clones appear in the TCRdb table, and some are missing; sequencing was by immunoSEQ multiplex PCR. Seen here are 100,000 to 130,000 clones, more than 90% observed once, and the top ten hold about 0.7%. Input material: PBMCs. The receptor set was obtained from a woman between 18 and 29 years old in good health and CMV-seronegative.

V is TRBV5-1 and J is TRBJ1-4; 7 bases line up with TRBD1. CDR3 length: 15 residues. V lost 6 bases and J lost 0; bases outside the gene matches: 5. Germline loops: CDR1 SGHRS, CDR2 YFSETQ. CDR3 protein: CASKRGTATNEKLFF. The CDR3 region has the DNA TGCGCCAGCAAGAGAGGGACAGCAACTAATGAAAAACTGTTTTTT.

The chain couples TRBV4-1 to TRBJ2-3; 8 positions agree with TRBD1. Germline V gene sequence: CDR1 MGHRA, CDR2 YSYEKL. The CDR3 spans 19 residues. The ends lost 5 bases at V and 2 bases at J; junction bases unmatched: 18. The DNA for the CDR3 is TGCGCCAGCAGCACGAGACCAGGGGGCCTCTATACTCCCACAGATACGCAGTATTTT. Translation gives CASSTRPGGLYTPTDTQYF.

V usage is TRBV5-1 and J usage is TRBJ2-1; 8 bases match TRBD2. With V trimmed by 2 bases and J by 15 bases, 7 bases remained unmatched. In germline, CDR1 is SGHRS, CDR2 YFSETQ. The CDR3 has 12 residues. The CDR3 DNA follows: TGCGCCAGCAGCTTCCGGGGGGGCAATCTGTTCTTC. Protein sequence: CASSFRGGNLFF.

This rearrangement joins TRBV27 to TRBJ1-6; 11 bases match TRBD1. CDR3 length: 17 residues. Germline CDR1 is MNHEY and CDR2 is SMNVEV (reference sequence). The V segment lost 5 bases and the J segment 8 bases; nucleotides outside the gene matches: 11. The CDR3 region is CASSASGTGGLYSPLHF. DNA for the CDR3: TGTGCCAGCAGTGCTTCCGGGACAGGGGGTCTCTATTCACCCCTCCACTTT.

CDR3 bases: TGTGCCACCAGAGTTCCCCCTACTAGGGAGCAGTACTTC. It codes for CATRVPPTREQYF. The chain joins TRBV15 to TRBJ2-7; D possibly corresponds to TRBD2 (5 bases). The length of the CDR3 is 13 residues. Trimming cost V 6 bases and J 7 bases, with 16 bases left between them. Germline CDR1 is LNHNV and CDR2 is YYDKDF (reference sequence).

J is TRBJ2-2 and V is TRBV7-8; 10 bases are a match to TRBD1. Unmatched junction bases numbered 9, after V lost 5 bases and J lost 9 bases. Germline V gene lookup returns CDR1 SGHVS and CDR2 FQNEAQ. This CDR3 has 15 residues. CDR3 DNA sequence: TGTGCCAGCAGCGGGACAGGGGCCTTCGATAGGGAGCTGTTTTTT. Translated: CASSGTGAFDRELFF. Full variable domain (outside the CDR3, taken from reference TRBV7-8 and TRBJ2-2): GAGVSQSPRYKVAKRGQDVALRCDPISGHVSLFWYQQALGQGPEFLTYFQNEAQLDKSGLPSDRFFAERPEGSVSTLKIQRTQQEDSAVYLCASSGTGAFDRELFFGEGSRLTVL.

J is TRBJ1-1 and V is TRBV2; 7 bases map to TRBD1. V lost 8 bases and J lost 2; bases outside the gene matches: 5. Germline CDR1 and CDR2: SNHLY and FYNNEI. CDR3 size: 13 residues. This CDR3 reads CASPGQLNTEAFF. In nucleotides, the CDR3 is TGTGCCAGCCCGGGACAGCTAAACACTGAAGCTTTCTTT.

The gene calls are TRBV5-6 and TRBJ2-3, with 7 bases that match TRBD1. In germline, CDR1 is SGHDT, CDR2 YYEEEE. Germline trimming cut 7 bases from V and 1 base from J; bases unmatched to any gene: 6. The CDR3 consists of 14 residues. CDR3: CASRNRGRTDTQYF. The CDR3 DNA reads TGTGCCAGCCGCAACAGGGGCCGCACAGATACGCAGTATTTT.

The chain links TRBV11-2 to TRBJ1-2; the match to TRBD1 covers 10 bases. Germline V lookup: CDR1 SGHAT, CDR2 FQNNGV. This CDR3 comprises 15 residues. Unmatched junction bases numbered 8, after V lost 5 bases and J lost 5 bases. The CDR3 nucleotides are TGTGCCAGCAGCCCGTCGACAGGGGGCCTATATGGCTACACCTTC. This sequence encodes CASSPSTGGLYGYTF.

The rearrangement uses TRBV2 and TRBJ1-5; D is unclear. CDR3 length equals 18 residues. From germline, CDR1 is SNHLY and CDR2 FYNNEI. The germline V and J ends were trimmed by 4 bases and 2 bases, with 21 bases remaining between them. The CDR3 is CASSGSQSRGIGNQPQHF. The CDR3 bases are TGTGCCAGCAGTGGAAGCCAGAGTAGAGGAATAGGCAATCAGCCCCAGCATTTT.

J is TRBJ1-1 and V is TRBV28; D call uncertain. The germline CDR1 and CDR2 sequences are MDHEN and SYDVKM. The CDR3 has 13 residues. Trimming removed 4 bases at V and 8 bases at J, with 14 bases between. In nucleotides, the CDR3 is TGTGCCAGCAGTTCCCCGGGTCGGCCCGAAGCTTTCTTT. Amino acid sequence: CASSSPGRPEAFF.

The chain uses TRBV27 and TRBJ1-1, with 9 bases aligning to TRBD1. After removal of 3 bases from V and 5 bases from J, the junction contained 4 bases not matched to a gene. CDR3 length equals 14 residues. Germline V gene data show CDR1 as MNHEY and CDR2 as SMNVEV (reference sequence). The DNA of the CDR3 is TGTGCCAGCAGTTTCTCGGGACAGGGAACTGAAGCTTTCTTT. This codes for CASSFSGQGTEAFF.

The chain employs TRBV28 and TRBJ1-3; no clear D gene. Germline lookup yields CDR1 MDHEN and CDR2 SYDVKM. The V end was cut by 3 bases, the J end by 4 bases, with 7 bases between. This CDR3 contains 13 residues. The CDR3, as DNA: TGTGCCAGCAGTTTTAGGAGAGGAAACACCATATATTTT. As protein: CASSFRRGNTIYF.

The chain employs TRBV9 and TRBJ1-1; D unclear. The CDR3 totals 15 residues. Germline loops: CDR1 SGDLS, CDR2 YYNGEE. Trimming removed 0 bases from V and 5 bases from J, with 14 bases in between. CDR3 in amino acids: CASSVDPAAGTEAFF. CDR3 nucleotide sequence: TGTGCCAGCAGCGTAGACCCGGCGGCGGGGACTGAAGCTTTCTTT.

Concerning this clone: A read error may account for a junction end that differs from germline. The chain links TRBV2 to TRBJ2-1, with 11 positions matching TRBD2. This CDR3 spans 19 amino acids. Germline assignment: CDR1 SNHLY and CDR2 FYNNEI. The chain's CDR3 is CASNEDGSGGAVSYNEQFF. The CDR3 DNA sequence: TGTGCCAGCAATGAAGATGGTAGCGGGGGGGCTGTCTCCTACAATGAGCAGTTCTTC.

The chain has TRBV15 and TRBJ2-1; TRBD1 is a possible D gene (6 bases). Between the trimmed V and J ends, which lost 2 bases and 4 bases, there was a span of 15 bases. CDR3 length: 16 residues. Germline CDR1 and CDR2: LNHNV and YYDKDF (reference sequence). Here the CDR3 DNA reads TGTGCCACCAGCAGAACCCGGACAGATACTTACAATGAGCAGTTCTTC. Translation gives CATSRTRTDTYNEQFF.

The gene calls are TRBV2 and TRBJ2-5; possible D gene TRBD1, 5 bases. With 4 bases removed from V and 2 bases from J, the gap between germline ends came to 11 bases. The V gene's germline CDR1 is SNHLY and CDR2 FYNNEI. The CDR3 sequence is 14 residues long. CDR3 amino acids: CASSVGHLQETQYF. The CDR3 nucleotides read TGTGCCAGCAGTGTCGGACACCTTCAAGAGACCCAGTACTTC.

The chain recombines TRBV5-6 with TRBJ2-7; D might be TRBD2 (6 bases). Germline lookup yields CDR1 SGHDT and CDR2 YYEEEE. Trimming stripped 0 bases from V and 2 bases from J, with 9 bases between. This CDR3 has 14 amino acids. This CDR3 reads CASSLARGTYEQYF. For the CDR3, the DNA is TGTGCCAGCAGCTTGGCCCGGGGGACCTACGAGCAGTACTTC.

This sequence joins TRBV28 and TRBJ1-1, with TRBD1 as a possible D gene (5 bases). Germline V gives CDR1 MDHEN, CDR2 SYDVKM. This CDR3 region has 16 residues. V shed 1 base and J shed 1 base, with 13 bases lying between them. DNA of the CDR3: TGTGCCAGCAGTTTATTCGGCCCCGGGGGGAACACTGAAGCTTTCTTT. This codes for CASSLFGPGGNTEAFF.

The V call is TRBV15, the J call TRBJ2-1, with 7 bases matching TRBD1. The trim removed 0 bases at V and 7 bases at J, leaving 9 bases unmatched. The CDR3 spans 16 residues. From germline, CDR1 is LNHNV and CDR2 YYDKDF (reference sequence). The CDR3 reads CATSRDEGTVKNEQFF. The DNA for the CDR3 is TGTGCCACCAGCAGAGATGAAGGGACAGTGAAGAATGAGCAGTTCTTC.

The rearrangement joins TRBV7-9 to TRBJ2-7; perhaps TRBD1 as D (5 bases). Germline CDR1 SEHNR, CDR2 FQNEAQ (reference sequence). The CDR3 runs to 15 residues. V was trimmed by 5 bases and J by 0 bases, leaving 14 bases between them. The CDR3, as DNA: TGTGCCAGCAGCCATACCGACGACAGCTCCTACGAGCAGTACTTC. Its translation: CASSHTDDSSYEQYF.

The rearrangement uses TRBV21-1 and TRBJ2-5; the table's D call, TRBD1, was not checked against the DNA. TRBV21-1 is assigned pseudogene status. This CDR3 spans 15 amino acids. DNA of the CDR3: TGTGCCAGCAGCCCCGTCAGGGGTCGAGGAGAGACCCAGTACTTC. Translated, it gives CASSPVRGRGETQYF.

The chain joins TRBV7-3 to TRBJ2-1, with 11 bases lining up with TRBD1. Germline V gene lookup returns CDR1 SGHTA and CDR2 FQGTGA. The CDR3 covers 15 residues. With 5 bases clipped from V and 8 bases from J, the junction kept 8 bases outside the gene matches. The CDR3 loop reads CASSPTDRGLDEQFF. In DNA form, the CDR3 reads TGTGCCAGCAGCCCGACGGACAGGGGGCTCGATGAGCAGTTCTTC.

The rearrangement uses TRBV6-6 and TRBJ2-1; 8 nucleotides agree with TRBD2. In germline, CDR1 is MNHNY, CDR2 SVGAGI (reference sequence). The V and J ends lost 7 bases and 12 bases, in that order; junction bases with no gene match: 11. The CDR3 is 13 residues long. CDR3 in amino acids: CASTTPGGIRQFF. CDR3 coding DNA: TGTGCCAGCACCACCCCGGGGGGGATTCGGCAGTTCTTC.

The chain links TRBV9 to TRBJ2-7; tentatively, D is TRBD1 (5 bases). Germline V lookup: CDR1 SGDLS, CDR2 YYNGEE. The CDR3 runs 14 residues. Trimming removed 3 bases from V and 7 bases from J, with 17 bases in between. CDR3: CASSEGSQGREQYF. CDR3 nucleotides: TGTGCCAGCAGCGAGGGGTCGCAGGGTCGGGAGCAGTACTTC. The full variable domain, rest sourced from reference TRBV9 and TRBJ2-7, is DSGVTQTPKHLITATGQRVTLRCSPRSGDLSVYWYQQSLDQGLQFLIQYYNGEERAKGNILERFSAQQFPDLHSELNLSSLELGDSALYFCASSEGSQGREQYFGPGTRLTVT.